This note documents a single T cell receptor beta chain sequence. This entry comes from a study of control samples from healthy donors and cancer patients. Using immunoSEQ multiplex PCR, the repertoire was profiled, and TCRdb retains in-frame clones only, with some absent. The table shows about 130,000 clones, with around 92% occurring only once. CDR1 MNHEY and CDR2 SMNVEV come from the germline V gene (reference sequence). The CDR3 loop spans 17 amino acids. V lost 4 bases and J 3 bases, leaving 20 bases between the germline ends. This receptor was taken from a man older than 75 with head and neck cancer. What was sequenced was PBMCs. V and J are TRBV27 and TRBJ2-3, with D perhaps TRBD1 or TRBD2 (6 bases each). As DNA, the CDR3 is TGTGCCAGCAGTTCCCCGGGGGCGGGCGTTGGAACAGATACGCAGTATTTT. This sequence encodes CASSSPGAGVGTDTQYF.